This passage covers 15 T cell receptor beta chains from one sample sequenced in a study of blood T cell repertoires in COVID-19 (TCRdb year 2020). The library was built by means of the immunoSEQ multiplex PCR assay. TCRdb obtained this table from immuneACCESS and retained in-frame rearrangements with V and J assigned. These tables miss some clones; where compared with another copy, unresolved V genes account for less than half of the shortfall, and the remainder is unexplained. The sample profile shows roughly 120,000 clones; 80% to 90% of them were found once. The top ten hold roughly 8.2% of the sample. The sequencing input was peripheral blood. These receptors came from a woman at least 80 years old with active or convalescent COVID-19.

The chain carries TRBV19 and TRBJ2-5; the match to TRBD1 covers 10 bases. V dropped 6 bases and J dropped 2; count of bases not matched to a gene: 9. The germline CDR1 and CDR2 sequences are LNHDA and SQIVND (reference sequence). This CDR3 has 16 amino acids. CDR3 coding DNA: TGTGCCAGTAGCTCTCCCCGGGACAGGGGTCAAGAGACCCAGTACTTC. This encodes CASSSPRDRGQETQYF.

The rearrangement links TRBV6-5 to TRBJ2-1; no reliable D call. With 5 bases removed from V and 4 bases from J, the gap between germline ends came to 6 bases. Germline V gives CDR1 MNHEY, CDR2 SVGAGI. The CDR3 contains 12 residues. The CDR3 spells CASSISYNEQFF. For the CDR3, the DNA is TGTGCCAGCAGTATTTCTTACAATGAGCAGTTCTTC.

The chain links TRBV7-9 to TRBJ2-5; TRBD2 matches 7 bases. The V segment lost 5 bases and the J segment 4 bases; nucleotides outside the gene matches: 4. The CDR3 totals 13 residues. CDR1 is SEHNR and CDR2 is FQNEAQ in the germline V gene (reference sequence). CDR3 loop: CASSPTSTETQYF. CDR3 DNA: TGTGCCAGCAGCCCGACTAGCACAGAGACCCAGTACTTC.

This clone appeared once. V usage is TRBV7-3 and J usage is TRBJ2-3, with TRBD2 identical over 7 bases. Losses at the gene ends were 6 bases for V and 2 bases for J; bases not matched to a gene: 11. This CDR3 is 16 amino acids long. Germline loops: CDR1 SGHTA, CDR2 FQGTGA. The CDR3 nucleotides read TGTGCCAGCAGGAGACCGGGACTACTAGACACAGATACGCAGTATTTT. As protein: CASRRPGLLDTDTQYF.

This clone has a handful of counts. V and J are TRBV27 and TRBJ1-2; possible D gene TRBD1, 5 bases. V lost 2 bases and J lost 7, with 14 bases in between. Germline V gives CDR1 MNHEY, CDR2 SMNVEV (reference sequence). The CDR3 extends over 14 amino acids. CDR3 DNA sequence: TGTGCCAGCAGTTTACAGGGCCTAATTGGTGGCTACACCTTC. This codes for CASSLQGLIGGYTF.

This chain links TRBV7-3 with TRBJ2-2; TRBD2 agrees at 12 bases. Germline lookup yields CDR1 SGHTA and CDR2 FQGTGA. The CDR3 spans 15 residues. The V and J ends lost 5 bases and 7 bases, in that order; junction bases with no gene match: 5. The CDR3 reads CASSQTSGSGGELFF. The CDR3, as DNA: TGTGCCAGCAGCCAGACTAGCGGGAGTGGCGGGGAGCTGTTTTTT.

This clone was counted once. The chain has TRBV11-2 and TRBJ2-5, with TRBD1 identical over 8 bases. Germline loops: CDR1 SGHAT, CDR2 FQNNGV. The CDR3 spans 14 residues. Trimming cost V 6 bases and J 4 bases; bases outside gene matches: 7. The CDR3 protein is CASSEQGVRETQYF. The CDR3 DNA is TGTGCCAGCAGTGAACAGGGGGTTAGAGAGACCCAGTACTTC. The full variable domain, completed using reference TRBV11-2 and TRBJ2-5, is EAGVAQSPRYKIIEKRQSVAFWCNPISGHATLYWYQQILGQGPKLLIQFQNNGVVDDSQLPKDRFSAERLKGVDSTLKIQPAKLEDSAVYLCASSEQGVRETQYFGPGTRLLVL.

The rearrangement links TRBV30 to TRBJ2-5; possibly TRBD1 for D (6 bases). Germline lookup yields CDR1 GTSNPN and CDR2 SVGIG (reference sequence). The CDR3 totals 15 residues. V lost 0 bases, J lost 5 bases, and 16 bases lay in between. CDR3 in DNA: TGTGCCTGGAGTGTACAAGGGGGAAGAGGGGAGACCCAGTACTTC. Translated: CAWSVQGGRGETQYF.

This clone came up once. This sequence joins TRBV3-1 (or the pseudogene TRBV3-2) and TRBJ2-7, with a tentative D call TRBD1 (5 bases). The germline V gene encodes CDR1 LGHDT and CDR2 YNNKEL (reference sequence). Trimming took off 1 base at V and 2 bases at J, with 21 bases between the two ends. This CDR3 spans 18 amino acids. In nucleotides, the CDR3 is TGTGCCAGCAGCCAAGCCGTCTTCGAGGACACCGAGGCCTACGAGCAGTACTTC. Residues: CASSQAVFEDTEAYEQYF.

The chain employs TRBV5-1 and TRBJ2-1, with D possibly matching TRBD2 (6 bases). V shed 2 bases and J shed 5 bases, with 8 bases lying between them. Looked up from germline, CDR1 is SGHRS and CDR2 is YFSETQ. The CDR3 extends over 13 amino acids. The CDR3 loop is CASSFGGNNEQFF. CDR3 in DNA: TGCGCCAGCAGCTTTGGGGGGAACAATGAGCAGTTCTTC.

V usage is TRBV7-3 and J usage is TRBJ2-7; TRBD1 matches at 7 bases. Germline V gene sequence: CDR1 SGHTA, CDR2 FQGTGA. J gave up 6 bases and V 4 bases, and 6 bases lay outside the gene matches. The CDR3 contains 13 residues. CDR3 DNA sequence: TGTGCCAGCAGCTCACGACAGGGTGGCGAGCAGTACTTC. Translated, it gives CASSSRQGGEQYF.

This sequence joins TRBV5-1 and TRBJ1-3; no reliable D call. The germline V gene has CDR1 SGHRS and CDR2 YFSETQ. CDR3 size: 16 residues. The ends were cut back, 0 bases at V and 0 bases at J, with 10 bases in the middle. The CDR3 region is CASSLELVTSGNTIYF. The CDR3 DNA follows: TGCGCCAGCAGCTTGGAGCTGGTCACCTCTGGAAACACCATATATTTT.

The chain is built from TRBV19 and TRBJ2-6; TRBD2 agrees at 7 bases. Germline V gives CDR1 LNHDA, CDR2 SQIVND (reference sequence). V dropped 7 bases and J dropped 1; count of bases not matched to a gene: 13. The CDR3 extends over 18 amino acids. CDR3 in DNA: TGTGCCAGTACGGTCCGGCGGGAGTCCGTTTCTGGGGCCAACGTCCTGACTTTC. This encodes CASTVRRESVSGANVLTF.

V is TRBV7-8 and J is TRBJ1-2; TRBD1 is a possible D gene (5 bases). V dropped 5 bases and J dropped 7 bases, with 17 bases sitting between them. This CDR3 is 14 amino acids long. The germline V gene encodes CDR1 SGHVS and CDR2 FQNEAQ. This CDR3 reads CASSDQGTLGGYTF. Written as DNA, the CDR3 is TGTGCCAGCAGCGATCAGGGAACTCTCGGTGGCTACACCTTC.

The chain links TRBV28 to TRBJ2-7; 8 bases match TRBD1. V dropped 10 bases and J dropped 4; count of bases not matched to a gene: 12. This CDR3 has 14 residues. The V gene's germline CDR1 is MDHEN and CDR2 SYDVKM. The CDR3 nucleotides read TGTGCCACCCATAGCGGACAGGGTCTTTACGAGCAGTACTTC. This codes for CATHSGQGLYEQYF.